At least ten counts were recorded for the clone carrying this T cell receptor beta chain. This specimen comes from a study of CD8+CD57+ T cells in acquired aplastic anemia. Genomic DNA acted as the template from which TCR beta VDJ combination and CDR3 sequence profiling were carried out. In TCRdb, the reads were re-called with MiXCR into one record per CDR3 protein. The sample carries approximately 130,000 distinct CDR3 sequences, roughly two fifths recorded once. CDR1 and CDR2 (germline): SGHVS, FQNEAQ. This CDR3 has 16 residues. The V gene lost 5 bases and the J gene lost 1 base, with 15 bases spanning the gap.

The sequenced sample consisted of sorted CD4+, CD8+, or CD8+CD57+ T cells (not recorded which) from PBMCs. This receptor was taken from a human donor in good health, serving as a control. The chain joins TRBV7-8 to TRBJ2-1; possible D gene TRBD1, 6 bases. The DNA of the CDR3 is TGTGCCAGCAGCCAAAAACGGACAGATTCCTACAATGAGCAGTTCTTC. This encodes CASSQKRTDSYNEQFF.